This is a list of T cell receptor beta chains from one sample in a study of T cells in Graves' hyperthyroidism and ophthalmopathy. TCRdb passed the multiplex PCR reads through MiXCR, listing each CDR3 protein once. The sample holds more than 500,000 distinct CDR3 sequences, around 13% seen once. The sample was blood. The receptors shown here come from a woman in her forties with Graves' hyperthyroidism. CDR3s include the opening cysteine and the closing phenylalanine or tryptophan. A D gene is named only where the DNA matches it firmly. Clone size is stated in some rows and not others, as once, few, many or a class when expanded.

j_call: TRBJ1-3
clone_size: .
d_call: .
v_call: TRBV6-1
cdr3_nt: TGTGCCAGCACCTCCGCGGGGTCTGGAAACACCATATATTTT
cdr3_aa: CASTSAGSGNTIYF

j_call: TRBJ1-6
clone_size: few
d_call: TRBD1
v_call: TRBV5-1
cdr3_nt: TGCGCCAGCAGCTCGGACAGGTCTGGGCATTCACCCCTCCACTTT
cdr3_aa: CASSSDRSGHSPLHF

j_call: TRBJ2-1
clone_size: many
d_call: .
v_call: TRBV12-3/TRBV12-4
cdr3_nt: TGTGCCAGCAGAGCTCCCGCAGGGGTCCCTACCTACAATGAGCAGTTCTTC
cdr3_aa: CASRAPAGVPTYNEQFF

j_call: TRBJ1-4
clone_size: .
d_call: TRBD1
v_call: TRBV2
cdr3_nt: TGTGCCAGCATCCCGGGACAGGGGGCACCTAATGAAAAACTGTTTTTT
cdr3_aa: CASIPGQGAPNEKLFF

j_call: TRBJ1-5
clone_size: few
d_call: .
v_call: TRBV20-1
cdr3_nt: TGCAGTGCTAGAGGGTCCGACCCCCATAGCAATCAGCCCCAGCATTTT
cdr3_aa: CSARGSDPHSNQPQHF

j_call: TRBJ2-5
clone_size: many
d_call: TRBD2
v_call: TRBV5-6
cdr3_nt: TGTGCCAGCGCCCGACTAGCGGGACACGAGACCCAGTACTTC
cdr3_aa: CASARLAGHETQYF

j_call: TRBJ2-2
clone_size: once
d_call: TRBD1
v_call: TRBV6-1
cdr3_nt: TGTGCCAGCAGTGAAGGCACAGGGGGTGAATCTCTAGCCACCGGGGAGCTGTTTTTT
cdr3_aa: CASSEGTGGESLATGELFF

j_call: TRBJ2-7
clone_size: few
d_call: .
v_call: TRBV12-5
cdr3_nt: TGTGCTAGTGGGGAACTGGGGGTCCACGAGCAGTACTTC
cdr3_aa: CASGELGVHEQYF

j_call: TRBJ2-2
clone_size: many
d_call: TRBD2
v_call: TRBV11-2
cdr3_nt: TGTGCCAGCAGCTTCCAGCGGGGCACCGGGGAGCTGTTTTTT
cdr3_aa: CASSFQRGTGELFF

j_call: TRBJ2-1
clone_size: .
d_call: TRBD2
v_call: TRBV6-1
cdr3_nt: TGTGCCAGCAGCCCTACGGGACTAGCGGGAGATGGGTACAATGAGCAGTTCTTC
cdr3_aa: CASSPTGLAGDGYNEQFF

j_call: TRBJ1-5
clone_size: many
d_call: .
v_call: TRBV12-3/TRBV12-4
cdr3_nt: TGTGCCAGCAGTTTTGGGGGTTCTGGTCAGCCCCAGCATTTT
cdr3_aa: CASSFGGSGQPQHF

j_call: TRBJ1-1
clone_size: few
d_call: TRBD1
v_call: TRBV5-4
cdr3_nt: TGTGCCAGCAGCTCCCCGGGACAGGGGGCCGGGGGCACTGAAGCTTTCTTT
cdr3_aa: CASSSPGQGAGGTEAFF

j_call: TRBJ2-1
clone_size: many
d_call: TRBD2
v_call: TRBV20-1
cdr3_nt: TGCAGTGCTAGAGCGACTAGCGGGAGGAATTACAATGAGCAGTTCTTC
cdr3_aa: CSARATSGRNYNEQFF

j_call: TRBJ1-2
clone_size: few
d_call: TRBD1
v_call: TRBV5-1
cdr3_nt: TGCGCCAGCAGCTTGGAAGGGACAGCTCCTAACTATGGCTACACCTTC
cdr3_aa: CASSLEGTAPNYGYTF

j_call: TRBJ2-1
clone_size: many
d_call: .
v_call: TRBV12-3/TRBV12-4
cdr3_nt: TGTGCCAGCAGTTCCCGGGAACATGAGCAGTTCTTC
cdr3_aa: CASSSREHEQFF

j_call: TRBJ2-7
clone_size: many
d_call: .
v_call: TRBV10-3
cdr3_nt: TGTGCCATCAGTGAGTCGCCGGACCAATCCCCGTACTTC
cdr3_aa: CAISESPDQSPYF

j_call: TRBJ2-7
clone_size: .
d_call: .
v_call: TRBV14
cdr3_nt: TGTGCCAGCAGTTATCCAGACTACGAGCAGTACTTC
cdr3_aa: CASSYPDYEQYF

j_call: TRBJ1-2
clone_size: many
d_call: TRBD1
v_call: TRBV20-1
cdr3_nt: TGCAGTGCTAGAGAACCCCCGACAGGGGCGTATGGCTACACCTTC
cdr3_aa: CSAREPPTGAYGYTF

j_call: TRBJ1-1
clone_size: many
d_call: .
v_call: TRBV28
cdr3_nt: TGTGCCAGCATCCCACGGGGCGGGAACACTGAAGCTTTCTTT
cdr3_aa: CASIPRGGNTEAFF

j_call: TRBJ2-7
clone_size: many
d_call: .
v_call: TRBV6-1
cdr3_nt: TGTGCCAGCAGGCGAGACCGGGACCCGACCTACGAGCAGTACTTC
cdr3_aa: CASRRDRDPTYEQYF

j_call: TRBJ1-1
clone_size: many
d_call: .
v_call: TRBV13
cdr3_nt: TGTGCCAGCAGCTTAGGAAGGAGGGGAACTGAAGCTTTCTTT
cdr3_aa: CASSLGRRGTEAFF

j_call: TRBJ2-7
clone_size: many
d_call: .
v_call: TRBV12-3/TRBV12-4
cdr3_nt: TGTGCCAGCAGTCCGAGGGGGAAGGAGCAGTACTTC
cdr3_aa: CASSPRGKEQYF

j_call: TRBJ2-3
clone_size: many
d_call: .
v_call: TRBV6-1
cdr3_nt: TGTGCCAGCAGCGGAGGAGCCCGTGGGGCTGCGCAGTATTTT
cdr3_aa: CASSGGARGAAQYF

j_call: TRBJ1-5
clone_size: .
d_call: TRBD1
v_call: TRBV20-1
cdr3_nt: TGCAGTGCTGGGACAGGGCTCAATCAGCCCCAGCATTTT
cdr3_aa: CSAGTGLNQPQHF

j_call: TRBJ1-2
clone_size: .
d_call: .
v_call: TRBV6-1
cdr3_nt: TGTGCCAGCAGTGAAGGTGTCCTCCCCACAAGTGGCTACACCTTC
cdr3_aa: CASSEGVLPTSGYTF

j_call: TRBJ2-1
clone_size: many
d_call: TRBD2
v_call: TRBV2
cdr3_nt: TGTGCCAGCAGTCAAAGCGGGAGCGGTACCTACAATGAGCAGTTCTTC
cdr3_aa: CASSQSGSGTYNEQFF

j_call: TRBJ1-5
clone_size: few
d_call: TRBD1
v_call: TRBV24-1
cdr3_nt: TGTGCCACCAGTGCTAGACCAGGGGGTTATCAGCCCCAGCATTTT
cdr3_aa: CATSARPGGYQPQHF

j_call: TRBJ2-7
clone_size: many
d_call: .
v_call: TRBV3-1
cdr3_nt: TGTGCCAGCAGCCCAGGGGGTTCTAGCGGCTTATCGAGCTCCTACGAGCAGTACTTC
cdr3_aa: CASSPGGSSGLSSSYEQYF

j_call: TRBJ2-7
clone_size: few
d_call: .
v_call: TRBV20-1
cdr3_nt: TGCAGTGCTCCTAGCGTCTACGAGCAGTACTTC
cdr3_aa: CSAPSVYEQYF

j_call: TRBJ2-2
clone_size: few
d_call: TRBD1
v_call: TRBV24-1
cdr3_nt: TGTGCCACCAAAGGGACAGGGGTTGACACCGGGGAGCTGTTTTTT
cdr3_aa: CATKGTGVDTGELFF

j_call: TRBJ1-1
clone_size: many
d_call: TRBD1
v_call: TRBV20-1
cdr3_nt: TGCAGTGCTAGCCCGGGGACAGGGAACACTGAAGCTTTCTTT
cdr3_aa: CSASPGTGNTEAFF

j_call: TRBJ2-7
clone_size: many
d_call: TRBD2
v_call: TRBV7-3
cdr3_nt: TGTGCCAGCAGCTTAAATTTCACCTATAGCGGGCACTCCTACGAGCAGTACTTC
cdr3_aa: CASSLNFTYSGHSYEQYF

j_call: TRBJ2-7
clone_size: many
d_call: TRBD2
v_call: TRBV7-2
cdr3_nt: TGTGCCAGCAGCTTAAGTAGCACTAGCGGGACCGAGCAGTACTTC
cdr3_aa: CASSLSSTSGTEQYF

j_call: TRBJ2-3
clone_size: many
d_call: TRBD2
v_call: TRBV11-3
cdr3_nt: TGTGCCAGCAGCTCCTTCGGGACTAGCGGGAGGGCCCTCACAGATACGCAGTATTTT
cdr3_aa: CASSSFGTSGRALTDTQYF

j_call: TRBJ2-2
clone_size: many
d_call: TRBD2
v_call: TRBV30
cdr3_nt: TGTGCCTGGAGTGTACCAGCGGGAGGGAGGACCGGGGAGCTGTTTTTT
cdr3_aa: CAWSVPAGGRTGELFF

j_call: TRBJ1-2
clone_size: few
d_call: .
v_call: TRBV12-3/TRBV12-4
cdr3_nt: TGTGCCAGCACCCTTACAGGGTGGGATGGCTACACCTTC
cdr3_aa: CASTLTGWDGYTF

j_call: TRBJ2-7
clone_size: many
d_call: TRBD1
v_call: TRBV5-1
cdr3_nt: TGCGCCAGCAGCTTGATGGGACAGGGTATCGACGAGCAGTACTTC
cdr3_aa: CASSLMGQGIDEQYF

j_call: TRBJ2-2
clone_size: many
d_call: .
v_call: TRBV12-3/TRBV12-4
cdr3_nt: TGTGCCAGCATAATAGACAGATGGAACACCGGGGAGCTGTTTTTT
cdr3_aa: CASIIDRWNTGELFF

j_call: TRBJ2-3
clone_size: many
d_call: .
v_call: TRBV20-1
cdr3_nt: TGCAGTGCTAAGAGCGGGCTAAATACAGATACGCAGTATTTT
cdr3_aa: CSAKSGLNTDTQYF

j_call: TRBJ2-1
clone_size: .
d_call: TRBD2
v_call: TRBV6-2/TRBV6-3
cdr3_nt: TGTGCCAGCAGTGGGGGGACTAGTTCACCCTACAATGAGCAGTTCTTC
cdr3_aa: CASSGGTSSPYNEQFF

j_call: TRBJ2-1
clone_size: many
d_call: TRBD2
v_call: TRBV5-5
cdr3_nt: TGTGCCAGCAGGCCGCTGGGCGGGAGGGCCAATGAGCAGTTCTTC
cdr3_aa: CASRPLGGRANEQFF

j_call: TRBJ2-4
clone_size: .
d_call: TRBD2
v_call: TRBV11-3
cdr3_nt: TGTGCCAGCAGCTTAGGGACTAGCGGGACTCAGAAAAACATTCAGTACTTC
cdr3_aa: CASSLGTSGTQKNIQYF

j_call: TRBJ2-3
clone_size: few
d_call: .
v_call: TRBV20-1
cdr3_nt: TGCAGTGCTACGATTCTAGCGCATAGCACAGATACGCAGTATTTT
cdr3_aa: CSATILAHSTDTQYF

j_call: TRBJ2-7
clone_size: many
d_call: .
v_call: TRBV30
cdr3_nt: TGTGCCTGGAGTGTAACAGGCCACGAGCAGTACTTC
cdr3_aa: CAWSVTGHEQYF

j_call: TRBJ2-7
clone_size: .
d_call: TRBD2
v_call: TRBV6-1
cdr3_nt: TGTGCCAGCGGGGCCGGGGGGGCGAAGACCTACGAGCAGTACTTC
cdr3_aa: CASGAGGAKTYEQYF

j_call: TRBJ2-3
clone_size: .
d_call: .
v_call: TRBV7-9
cdr3_nt: TGTGCCAGCAGCTTAACTCACAGGACAGATACGCAGTATTTT
cdr3_aa: CASSLTHRTDTQYF

j_call: TRBJ1-5
clone_size: many
d_call: .
v_call: TRBV2
cdr3_nt: TGTGCCAGCAAGGCAGGGTCTCAGCCCCAGCATTTT
cdr3_aa: CASKAGSQPQHF

j_call: TRBJ2-2
clone_size: .
d_call: TRBD2
v_call: TRBV6-1
cdr3_nt: TGTGCCAGTTTTAGCGGGAGTCGTTACACCGGGGAGCTGTTTTTT
cdr3_aa: CASFSGSRYTGELFF

j_call: TRBJ2-7
clone_size: many
d_call: TRBD2
v_call: TRBV7-9
cdr3_nt: TGTGCCAGCAGCTTAAGCGGGAGTAGATACGAGCAGTACTTC
cdr3_aa: CASSLSGSRYEQYF

j_call: TRBJ2-5
clone_size: .
d_call: TRBD2
v_call: TRBV4-1
cdr3_nt: TGCGCCAGCAGCCAAGATGGGAGCGGGAGAGCCCCAGAGACCCAGTACTTC
cdr3_aa: CASSQDGSGRAPETQYF